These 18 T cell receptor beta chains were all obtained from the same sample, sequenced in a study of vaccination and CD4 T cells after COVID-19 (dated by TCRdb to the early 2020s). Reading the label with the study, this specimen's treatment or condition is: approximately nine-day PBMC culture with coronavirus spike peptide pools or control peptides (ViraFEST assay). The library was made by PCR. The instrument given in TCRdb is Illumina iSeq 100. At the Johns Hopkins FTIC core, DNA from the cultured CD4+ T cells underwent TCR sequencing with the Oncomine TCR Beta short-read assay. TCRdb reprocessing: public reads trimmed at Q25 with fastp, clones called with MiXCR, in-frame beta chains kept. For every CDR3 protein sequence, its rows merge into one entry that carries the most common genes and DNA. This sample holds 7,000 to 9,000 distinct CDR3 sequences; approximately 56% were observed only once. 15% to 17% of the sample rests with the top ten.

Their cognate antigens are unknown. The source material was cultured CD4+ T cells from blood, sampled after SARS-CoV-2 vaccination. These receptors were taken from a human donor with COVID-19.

The CDR3 nucleotides are TGTGCCAGCAGCTTACAGCTGAACACCGGGGAGCTGTTTTTT. Protein sequence: CASSLQLNTGELFF. The chain recombines TRBV7-2 with TRBJ2-2; D not certain. CDR3 length: 14 amino acids. The germline V and J ends were trimmed by 2 bases and 1 base, with 5 bases remaining between them. Germline V gene lookup returns CDR1 SGHTA and CDR2 FQGNSA. The full variable domain, in which reference TRBV7-2 and TRBJ2-2 provide the parts outside the CDR3, is GAGVSQSPSNKVTEKGKDVELRCDPISGHTALYWYRQSLGQGLEFLIYFQGNSAPDKSGLPSDRFSAERTGGSVSTLTIQRTQQEDSAVYLCASSLQLNTGELFFGEGSRLTVL.

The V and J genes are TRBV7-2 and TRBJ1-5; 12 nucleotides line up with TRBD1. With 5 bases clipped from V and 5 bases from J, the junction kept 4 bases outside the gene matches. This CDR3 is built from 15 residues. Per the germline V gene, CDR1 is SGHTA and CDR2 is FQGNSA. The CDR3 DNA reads TGTGCCAGCAGCCGGGACAGGGGGCCCGATCAGCCCCAGCATTTT. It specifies CASSRDRGPDQPQHF.

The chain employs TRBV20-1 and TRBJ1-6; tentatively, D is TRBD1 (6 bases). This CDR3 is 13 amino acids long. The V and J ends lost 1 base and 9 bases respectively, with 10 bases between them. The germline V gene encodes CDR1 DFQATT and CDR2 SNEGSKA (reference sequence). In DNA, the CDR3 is TGCAGTGCTAGAGCAGGGGTGGGTTCACCCCTCCACTTT. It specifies CSARAGVGSPLHF.

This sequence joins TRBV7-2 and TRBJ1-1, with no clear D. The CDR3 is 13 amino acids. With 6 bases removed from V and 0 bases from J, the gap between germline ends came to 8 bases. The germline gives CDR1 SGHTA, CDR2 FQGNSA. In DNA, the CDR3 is TGTGCCAGCAGTGAAGGTATGAACACTGAAGCTTTCTTT. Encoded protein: CASSEGMNTEAFF.

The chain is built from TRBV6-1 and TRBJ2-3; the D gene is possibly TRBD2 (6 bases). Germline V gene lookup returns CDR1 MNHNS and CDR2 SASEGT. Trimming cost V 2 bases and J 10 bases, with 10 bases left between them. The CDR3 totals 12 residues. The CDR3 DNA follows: TGTGCCAGCAGTGAACTGGGGGACTCGCAGTATTTT. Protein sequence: CASSELGDSQYF.

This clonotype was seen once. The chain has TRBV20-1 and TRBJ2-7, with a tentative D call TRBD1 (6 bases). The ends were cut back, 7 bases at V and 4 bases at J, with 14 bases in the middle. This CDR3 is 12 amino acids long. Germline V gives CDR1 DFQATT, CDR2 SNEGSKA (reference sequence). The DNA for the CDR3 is TGCAGTGTCACAGGGAAAAGGTACGAGCAGTACTTC. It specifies CSVTGKRYEQYF.

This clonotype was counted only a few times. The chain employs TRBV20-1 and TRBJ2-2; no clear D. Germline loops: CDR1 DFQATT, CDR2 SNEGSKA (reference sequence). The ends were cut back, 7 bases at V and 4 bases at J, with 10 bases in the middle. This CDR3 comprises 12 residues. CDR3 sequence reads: CSVPESTGELFF. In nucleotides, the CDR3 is TGCAGTGTTCCCGAGTCCACCGGGGAGCTGTTTTTT.

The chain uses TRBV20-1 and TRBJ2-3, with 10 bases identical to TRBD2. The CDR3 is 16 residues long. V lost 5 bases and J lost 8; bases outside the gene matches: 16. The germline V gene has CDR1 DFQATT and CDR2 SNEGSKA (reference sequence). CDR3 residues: CSAEGRLAGVRGTQYF. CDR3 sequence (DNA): TGCAGTGCTGAGGGCCGGCTAGCGGGGGTCCGGGGTACGCAGTATTTT.

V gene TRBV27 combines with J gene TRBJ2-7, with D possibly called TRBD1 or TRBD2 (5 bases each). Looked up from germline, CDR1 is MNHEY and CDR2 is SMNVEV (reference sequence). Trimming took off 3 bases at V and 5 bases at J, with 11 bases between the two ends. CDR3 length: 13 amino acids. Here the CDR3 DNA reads TGTGCCAGCAGTTTCCGGGACGTCCACGAGCAGTACTTC. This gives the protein CASSFRDVHEQYF.

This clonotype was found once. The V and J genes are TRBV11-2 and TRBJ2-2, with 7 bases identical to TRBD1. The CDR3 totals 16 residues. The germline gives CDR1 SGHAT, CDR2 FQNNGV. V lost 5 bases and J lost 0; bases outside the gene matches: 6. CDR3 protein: CASSPPTGANTGELFF. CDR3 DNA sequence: TGTGCCAGCAGCCCCCCCACAGGGGCGAACACCGGGGAGCTGTTTTTT.

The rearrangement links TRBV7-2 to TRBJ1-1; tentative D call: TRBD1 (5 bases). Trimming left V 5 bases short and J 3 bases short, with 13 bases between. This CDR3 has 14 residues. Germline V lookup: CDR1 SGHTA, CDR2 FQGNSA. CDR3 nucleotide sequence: TGTGCCAGCAGCGAATCTGGGGGTCACACTGAAGCTTTCTTT. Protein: CASSESGGHTEAFF.

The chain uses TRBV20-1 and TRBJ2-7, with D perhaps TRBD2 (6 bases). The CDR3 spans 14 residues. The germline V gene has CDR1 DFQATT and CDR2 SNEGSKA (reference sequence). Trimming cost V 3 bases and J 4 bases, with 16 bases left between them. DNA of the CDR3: TGCAGTGCTAGGGCTTCGGGACTGCATTACGAGCAGTACTTC. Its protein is CSARASGLHYEQYF.

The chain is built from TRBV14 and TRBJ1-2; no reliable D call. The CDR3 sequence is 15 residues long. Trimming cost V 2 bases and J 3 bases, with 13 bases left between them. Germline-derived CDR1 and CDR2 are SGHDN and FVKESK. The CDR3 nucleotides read TGTGCCAGCAGCCAAAGTGGAGCGGGCGACTATGGCTACACCTTC. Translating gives CASSQSGAGDYGYTF.

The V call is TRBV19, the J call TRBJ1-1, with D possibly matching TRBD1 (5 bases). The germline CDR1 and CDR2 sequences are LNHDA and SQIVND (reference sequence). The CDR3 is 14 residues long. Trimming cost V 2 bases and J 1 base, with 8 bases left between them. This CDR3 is CASSILQGNTEAFF. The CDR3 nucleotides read TGTGCCAGTAGTATACTCCAGGGGAACACTGAAGCTTTCTTT.

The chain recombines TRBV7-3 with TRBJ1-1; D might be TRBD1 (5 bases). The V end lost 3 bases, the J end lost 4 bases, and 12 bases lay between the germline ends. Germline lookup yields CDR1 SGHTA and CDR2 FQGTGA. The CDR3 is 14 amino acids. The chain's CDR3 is CASSFGAGSTEAFF. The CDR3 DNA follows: TGTGCCAGCAGCTTCGGGGCGGGGAGCACTGAAGCTTTCTTT. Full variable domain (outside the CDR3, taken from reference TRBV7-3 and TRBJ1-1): GAGVSQTPSNKVTEKGKYVELRCDPISGHTALYWYRQSLGQGPEFLIYFQGTGAADDSGLPNDRFFAVRPEGSVSTLKIQRTERGDSAVYLCASSFGAGSTEAFFGQGTRLTVV.

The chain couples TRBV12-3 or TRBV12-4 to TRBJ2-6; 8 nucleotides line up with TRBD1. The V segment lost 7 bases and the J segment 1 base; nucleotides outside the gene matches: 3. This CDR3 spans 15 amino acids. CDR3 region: CASTRQGSGANVLTF. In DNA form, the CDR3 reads TGTGCCAGCACCAGACAGGGGTCTGGGGCCAACGTCCTGACTTTC.

The CDR3 DNA reads TGTGCCAGCAGCCCCCCCTTCAGGACAGCCGTTTACGAGCAGTACTTC. As protein: CASSPPFRTAVYEQYF. The chain is built from TRBV7-9 and TRBJ2-7; TRBD1 might be the D (6 bases). This CDR3 comprises 16 residues. V was trimmed by 5 bases and J by 4 bases, leaving 21 bases between them. Germline CDR1 SEHNR, CDR2 FQNEAQ (reference sequence).

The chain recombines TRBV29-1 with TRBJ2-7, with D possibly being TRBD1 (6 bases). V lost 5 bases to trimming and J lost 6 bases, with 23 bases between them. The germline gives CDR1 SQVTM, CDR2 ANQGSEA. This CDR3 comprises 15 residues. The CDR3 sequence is CSVLDRSRLGSEQYF. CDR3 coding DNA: TGCAGCGTTCTAGACAGGTCGAGATTGGGGTCCGAGCAGTACTTC.